This T cell receptor beta chain derives from a study of cytomegalovirus exposure and HLA in healthy donors. Findings and caveats of the study: Investigators reported 150 to 200 TCR beta chains as tied to cytomegalovirus.

The donors were part of the approximately 120-subject validation cohort, which stood apart from the 666-subject first cohort. TCRdb's copy holds only in-frame clones and misses some; the assay was immunoSEQ multiplex PCR. The data show roughly 250,000 clones, with around 90% seen just once and 0.37% held by the top ten. The V gene end was trimmed by 2 bases and the J gene end by 7 bases; junction bases not matched to a gene: 3. Germline lookup yields CDR1 SGHDT and CDR2 YYEEEE. The length of the CDR3 is 13 residues. As concerns this clone: Its cognate antigen is unknown.

The chain carries TRBV5-6 and TRBJ1-2; 9 nucleotides match TRBD1. The receptor's source is a woman between 18 and 30 years old in good health and CMV-seronegative. The sample consisted of PBMCs. Written as DNA, the CDR3 is TGTGCCAGCAGCTTAGGGACAGGGAGTGGCTACACCTTC. This translates into CASSLGTGSGYTF.